This TCR beta chain appears in the sequencing data of a study of graft-versus-host responses after intestinal transplantation. Looking at the study overall: Transplantation in recipients was multivisceral, liver-intestinal, or isolated intestinal.

Trimming removed 5 bases at V and 4 bases at J, with 17 bases between. Per the germline V gene, CDR1 is LNHDA and CDR2 is SQIVND (reference sequence). The CDR3 contains 15 residues. Clones were read by immunoSEQ multiplex PCR, and TCRdb kept only the in-frame ones, dropping some. The data hold about 82,000 clones, with 75% to 95% observed a single time. A word on this clone: Its matching antigen is unknown.

This specimen was unstimulated CD4+ T cells sorted from spleen or lymph node cells, taken before intestinal transplant. The sequence came from a human donor who received an intestinal transplant. This chain uses TRBV19 with TRBJ1-2; D remains ambiguous. The CDR3 bases are TGTGCCAGTAGTGCAAACAGTGGGTCTACCTATGGCTACACCTTC. Translating gives CASSANSGSTYGYTF.